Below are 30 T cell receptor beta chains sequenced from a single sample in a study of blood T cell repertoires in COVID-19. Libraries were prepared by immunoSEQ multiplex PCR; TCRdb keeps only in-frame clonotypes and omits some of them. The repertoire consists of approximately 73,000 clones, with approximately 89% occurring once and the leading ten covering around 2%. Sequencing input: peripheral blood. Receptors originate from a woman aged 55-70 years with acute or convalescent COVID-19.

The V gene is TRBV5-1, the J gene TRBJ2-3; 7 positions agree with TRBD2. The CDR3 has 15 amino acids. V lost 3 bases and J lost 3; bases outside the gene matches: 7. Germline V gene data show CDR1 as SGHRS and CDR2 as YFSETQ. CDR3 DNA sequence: TGCGCCAGCAGCTCCCACGGGCGGGGGACAGATACGCAGTATTTT. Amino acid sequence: CASSSHGRGTDTQYF.

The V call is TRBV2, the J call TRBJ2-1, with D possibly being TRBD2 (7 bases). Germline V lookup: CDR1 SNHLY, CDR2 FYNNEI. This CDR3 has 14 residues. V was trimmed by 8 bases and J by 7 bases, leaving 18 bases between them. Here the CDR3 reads CASLVGGPRNEQFF. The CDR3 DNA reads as TGTGCCAGCCTGGTGGGGGGGCCGCGGAATGAGCAGTTCTTC.

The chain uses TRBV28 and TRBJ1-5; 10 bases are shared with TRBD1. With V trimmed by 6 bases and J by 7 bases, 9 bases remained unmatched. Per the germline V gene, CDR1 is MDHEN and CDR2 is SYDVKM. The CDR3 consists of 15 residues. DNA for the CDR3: TGTGCCAGCAGGGACCGGGACAGGGGACGGCAGCCCCAGCATTTT. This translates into CASRDRDRGRQPQHF. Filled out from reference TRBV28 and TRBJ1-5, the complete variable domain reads DVKVTQSSRYLVKRTGEKVFLECVQDMDHENMFWYRQDPGLGLRLIYFSYDVKMKEKGDIPEGYSVSREKKERFSLILESASTNQTSMYLCASRDRDRGRQPQHFGDGTRLSIL.

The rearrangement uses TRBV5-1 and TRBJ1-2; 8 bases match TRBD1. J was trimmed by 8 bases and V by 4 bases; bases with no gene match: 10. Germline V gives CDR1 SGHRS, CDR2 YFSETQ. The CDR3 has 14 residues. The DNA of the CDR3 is TGCGCCAGCAGCCTCCCAGGGGGCTCGGGAGGCTACACCTTC. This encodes CASSLPGGSGGYTF.

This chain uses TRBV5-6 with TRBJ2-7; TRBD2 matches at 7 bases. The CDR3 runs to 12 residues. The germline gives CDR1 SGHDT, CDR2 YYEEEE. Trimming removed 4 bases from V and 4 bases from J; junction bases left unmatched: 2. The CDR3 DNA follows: TGTGCCAGCAGCCGGGACTATTACGAGCAGTACTTC. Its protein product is CASSRDYYEQYF.

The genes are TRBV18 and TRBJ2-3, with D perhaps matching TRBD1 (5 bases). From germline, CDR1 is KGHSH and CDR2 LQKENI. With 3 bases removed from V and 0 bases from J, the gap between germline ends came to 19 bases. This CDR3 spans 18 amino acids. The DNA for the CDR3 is TGTGCCAGCTCACCCTTAAACCCAGGGATTGGGAGCACAGATACGCAGTATTTT. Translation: CASSPLNPGIGSTDTQYF.

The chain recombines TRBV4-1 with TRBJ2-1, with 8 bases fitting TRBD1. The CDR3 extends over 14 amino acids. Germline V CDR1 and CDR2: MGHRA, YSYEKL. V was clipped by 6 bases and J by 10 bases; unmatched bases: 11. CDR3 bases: TGCGCCAGCAGGGTAAGACAGGGGATCCGGGAGCAGTTCTTC. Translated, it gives CASRVRQGIREQFF.

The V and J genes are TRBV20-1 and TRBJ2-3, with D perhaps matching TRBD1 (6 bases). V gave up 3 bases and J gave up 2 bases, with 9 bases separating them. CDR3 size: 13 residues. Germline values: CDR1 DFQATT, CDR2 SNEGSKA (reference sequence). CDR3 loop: CSASGDITDTQYF. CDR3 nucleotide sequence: TGCAGTGCTAGTGGGGACATCACAGATACGCAGTATTTT.

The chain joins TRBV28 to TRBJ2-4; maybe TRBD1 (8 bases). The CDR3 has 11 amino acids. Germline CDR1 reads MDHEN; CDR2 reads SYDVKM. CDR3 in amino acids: CAAGQVSIQYF. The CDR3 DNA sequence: TGTGCAGCGGGACAGGTCTCCATTCAGTACTTC.

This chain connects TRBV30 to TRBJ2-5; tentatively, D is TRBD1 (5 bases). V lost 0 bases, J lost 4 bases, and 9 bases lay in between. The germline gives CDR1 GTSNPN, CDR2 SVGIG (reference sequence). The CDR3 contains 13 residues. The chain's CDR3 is CAWSVRGRETQYF. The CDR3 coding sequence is TGTGCCTGGAGTGTAAGGGGAAGAGAGACCCAGTACTTC.

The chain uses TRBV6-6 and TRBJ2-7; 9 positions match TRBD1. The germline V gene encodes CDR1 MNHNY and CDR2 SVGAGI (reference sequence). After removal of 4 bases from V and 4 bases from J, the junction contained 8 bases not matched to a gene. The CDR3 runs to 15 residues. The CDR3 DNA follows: TGTGCCAGCAGTTCCCAGGACAGGGGTTTATACGAGCAGTACTTC. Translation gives CASSSQDRGLYEQYF.

CDR3: CASSSTGINQPQHF. In nucleotides, the CDR3 is TGTGCCAGCAGCTCCACGGGGATCAATCAGCCCCAGCATTTT. The chain recombines TRBV6-5 with TRBJ1-5; D gene uncertain. V lost 6 bases and J lost 3, with 12 bases in between. Germline values: CDR1 MNHEY, CDR2 SVGAGI. This CDR3 spans 14 amino acids.

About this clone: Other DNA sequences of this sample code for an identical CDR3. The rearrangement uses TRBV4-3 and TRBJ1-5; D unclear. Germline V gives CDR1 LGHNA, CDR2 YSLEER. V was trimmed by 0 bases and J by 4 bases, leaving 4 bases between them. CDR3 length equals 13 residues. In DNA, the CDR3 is TGCGCCAGCAGCCAAGACACAAATCAGCCCCAGCATTTT. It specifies CASSQDTNQPQHF.

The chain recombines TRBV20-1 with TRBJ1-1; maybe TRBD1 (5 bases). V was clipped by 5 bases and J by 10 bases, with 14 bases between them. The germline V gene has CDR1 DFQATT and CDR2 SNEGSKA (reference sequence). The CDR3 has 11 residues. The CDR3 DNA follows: TGCAGTGCTCCTTGGGGGAGGGGAGCTTTCTTT. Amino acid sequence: CSAPWGRGAFF.

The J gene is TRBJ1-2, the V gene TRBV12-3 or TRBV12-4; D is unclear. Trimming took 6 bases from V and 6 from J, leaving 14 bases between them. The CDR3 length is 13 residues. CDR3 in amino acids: CASRFFGEDGYTF. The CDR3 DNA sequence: TGTGCCAGCAGGTTTTTTGGGGAGGATGGCTACACCTTC.

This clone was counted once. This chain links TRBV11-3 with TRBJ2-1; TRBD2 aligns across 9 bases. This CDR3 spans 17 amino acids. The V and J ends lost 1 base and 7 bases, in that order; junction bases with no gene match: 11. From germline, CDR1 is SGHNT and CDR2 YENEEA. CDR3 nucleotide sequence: TGTGCCAGCAGCTTAGCCCCCGGCGGGGGGGCGAGGAATGAGCAGTTCTTC. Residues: CASSLAPGGGARNEQFF. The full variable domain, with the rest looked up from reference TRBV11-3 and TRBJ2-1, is EAGVVQSPRYKIIEKKQPVAFWCNPISGHNTLYWYLQNLGQGPELLIRYENEEAVDDSQLPKDRFSAERLKGVDSTLKIQPAELGDSAVYLCASSLAPGGGARNEQFFGPGTRLTVL.

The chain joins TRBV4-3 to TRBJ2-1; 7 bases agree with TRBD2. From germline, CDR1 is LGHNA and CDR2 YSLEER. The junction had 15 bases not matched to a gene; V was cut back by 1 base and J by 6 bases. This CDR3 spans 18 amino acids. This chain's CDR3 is CASSQGGAGPLGGNEQFF. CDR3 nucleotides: TGCGCCAGCAGCCAAGGGGGAGCGGGGCCCCTCGGGGGCAATGAGCAGTTCTTC.

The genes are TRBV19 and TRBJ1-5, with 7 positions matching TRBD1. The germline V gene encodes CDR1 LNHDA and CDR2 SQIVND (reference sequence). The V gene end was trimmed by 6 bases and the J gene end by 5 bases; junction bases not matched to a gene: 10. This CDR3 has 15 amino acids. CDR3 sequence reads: CASRKNRGEDQPQHF. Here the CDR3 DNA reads TGTGCCAGTAGAAAGAACAGGGGTGAGGATCAGCCCCAGCATTTT.

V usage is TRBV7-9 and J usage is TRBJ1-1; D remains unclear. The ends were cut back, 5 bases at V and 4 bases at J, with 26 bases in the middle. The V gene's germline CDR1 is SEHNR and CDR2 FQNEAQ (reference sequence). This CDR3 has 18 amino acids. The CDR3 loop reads CASSEGGLNGRLRTEAFF. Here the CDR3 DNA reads TGTGCCAGCAGCGAGGGAGGATTAAATGGGCGGCTGCGCACTGAAGCTTTCTTT. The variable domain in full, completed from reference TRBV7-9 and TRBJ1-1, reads DTGVSQNPRHKITKRGQNVTFRCDPISEHNRLYWYRQTLGQGPEFLTYFQNEAQLEKSRLLSDRFSAERPKGSFSTLEIQRTEQGDSAMYLCASSEGGLNGRLRTEAFFGQGTRLTVV.

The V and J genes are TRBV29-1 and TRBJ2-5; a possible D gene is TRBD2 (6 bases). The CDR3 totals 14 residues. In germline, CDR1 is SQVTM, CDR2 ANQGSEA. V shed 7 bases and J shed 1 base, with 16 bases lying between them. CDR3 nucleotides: TGCAGCGCTAGCGTCATGAGTTCCCAAGAGACCCAGTACTTC. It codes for CSASVMSSQETQYF.

CDR3 nucleotide sequence: TGTGCCAGCAGCCCCGGGGGAGTTCGGACAGATACGCAGTATTTT. Residues: CASSPGGVRTDTQYF. The rearrangement links TRBV11-1 to TRBJ2-3, with a tentative D call TRBD2 (6 bases). The CDR3 contains 15 residues. Per germline, CDR1 SGHAT and CDR2 FQDESV (reference sequence). The ends were cut back, 5 bases at V and 3 bases at J, with 15 bases in the middle.

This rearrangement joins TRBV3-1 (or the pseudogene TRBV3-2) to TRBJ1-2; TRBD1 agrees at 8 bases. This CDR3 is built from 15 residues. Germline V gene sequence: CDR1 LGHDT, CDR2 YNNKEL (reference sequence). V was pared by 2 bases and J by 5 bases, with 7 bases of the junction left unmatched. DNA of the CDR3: TGTGCCAGCAGCCAACTCGACAGGGGTTTGTATGGCTACACCTTC. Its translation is CASSQLDRGLYGYTF.

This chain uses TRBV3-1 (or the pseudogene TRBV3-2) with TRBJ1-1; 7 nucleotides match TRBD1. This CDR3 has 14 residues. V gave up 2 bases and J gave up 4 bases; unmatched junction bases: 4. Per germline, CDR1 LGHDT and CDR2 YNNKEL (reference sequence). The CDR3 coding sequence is TGTGCCAGCAGCCAACAGGGGGACTCCACTGAAGCTTTCTTT. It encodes CASSQQGDSTEAFF.

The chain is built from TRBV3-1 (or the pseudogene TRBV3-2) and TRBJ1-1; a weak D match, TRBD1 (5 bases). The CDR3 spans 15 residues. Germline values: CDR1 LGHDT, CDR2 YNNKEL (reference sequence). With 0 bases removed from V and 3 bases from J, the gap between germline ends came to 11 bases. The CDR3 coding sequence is TGTGCCAGCAGCCAAGATTGGGGGGAAGACACTGAAGCTTTCTTT. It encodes CASSQDWGEDTEAFF.

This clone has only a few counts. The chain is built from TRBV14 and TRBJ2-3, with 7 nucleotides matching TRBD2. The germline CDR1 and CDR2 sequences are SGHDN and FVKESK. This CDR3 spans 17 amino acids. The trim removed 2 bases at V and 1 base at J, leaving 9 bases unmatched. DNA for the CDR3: TGTGCCAGCAGCCAACCACCGGGACTAAAGGGCACAGATACGCAGTATTTT. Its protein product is CASSQPPGLKGTDTQYF.

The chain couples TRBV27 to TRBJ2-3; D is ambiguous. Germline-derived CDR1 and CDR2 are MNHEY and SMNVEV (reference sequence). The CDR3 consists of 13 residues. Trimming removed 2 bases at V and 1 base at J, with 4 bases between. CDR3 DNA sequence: TGTGCCAGCAGTTTAACTGGCACAGATACGCAGTATTTT. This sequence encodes CASSLTGTDTQYF.

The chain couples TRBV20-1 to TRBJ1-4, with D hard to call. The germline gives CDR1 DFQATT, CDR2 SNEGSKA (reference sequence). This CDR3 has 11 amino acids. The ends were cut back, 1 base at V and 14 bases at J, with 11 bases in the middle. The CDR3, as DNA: TGCAGTGCTAGAGTTCGGTCCGAGCTGTTTTTT. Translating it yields CSARVRSELFF.

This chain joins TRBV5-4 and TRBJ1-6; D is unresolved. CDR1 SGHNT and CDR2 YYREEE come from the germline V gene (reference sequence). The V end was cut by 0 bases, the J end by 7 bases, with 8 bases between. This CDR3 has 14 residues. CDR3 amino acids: CASSLEKLNSPLHF. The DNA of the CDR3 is TGTGCCAGCAGCTTGGAGAAACTGAATTCACCCCTCCACTTT.

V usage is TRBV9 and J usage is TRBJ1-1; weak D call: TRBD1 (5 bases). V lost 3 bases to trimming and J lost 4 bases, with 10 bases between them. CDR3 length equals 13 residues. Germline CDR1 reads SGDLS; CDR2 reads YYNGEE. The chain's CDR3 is CASSEGIRTEAFF. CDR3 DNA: TGTGCCAGCAGCGAGGGGATTCGCACTGAAGCTTTCTTT. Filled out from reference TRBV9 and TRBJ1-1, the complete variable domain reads DSGVTQTPKHLITATGQRVTLRCSPRSGDLSVYWYQQSLDQGLQFLIQYYNGEERAKGNILERFSAQQFPDLHSELNLSSLELGDSALYFCASSEGIRTEAFFGQGTRLTVV.

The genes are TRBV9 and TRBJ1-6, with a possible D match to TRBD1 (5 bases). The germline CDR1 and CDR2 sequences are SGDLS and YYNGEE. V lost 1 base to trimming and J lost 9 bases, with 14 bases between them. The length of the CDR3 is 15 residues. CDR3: CASSVTGGAGSPLHF. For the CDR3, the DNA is TGTGCCAGCAGCGTAACAGGAGGAGCGGGTTCACCCCTCCACTTT.